This T cell receptor beta chain emerged from a study of blood T cell repertoires in COVID-19. Study summary: Collection of acute and convalescent COVID-19 samples took place in the United States, Italy and Spain.

Assay: immunoSEQ multiplex PCR; the TCRdb copy retains only in-frame clones and omits some. The sample holds 130,000 to 150,000 clones, roughly 83% seen once. Trimming removed 6 bases at V and 5 bases at J, with 11 bases between. Per germline, CDR1 MDHEN and CDR2 SYDVKM. The CDR3 consists of 12 residues. The gene calls are TRBV28 and TRBJ2-7; no definite D call. The sequence was collected from a woman in her seventies with COVID-19, enrolled during active disease. The specimen sequenced was peripheral blood. In DNA form, the CDR3 reads TGTGCCAGCAGCTTCTGGGCCGACGAGCAGTACTTC. It codes for CASSFWADEQYF. The full variable domain, with the rest looked up from reference TRBV28 and TRBJ2-7, is DVKVTQSSRYLVKRTGEKVFLECVQDMDHENMFWYRQDPGLGLRLIYFSYDVKMKEKGDIPEGYSVSREKKERFSLILESASTNQTSMYLCASSFWADEQYFGPGTRLTVT.